This TCR beta chain appears in the sequencing data of a study of early T cells in non-severe SARS-CoV-2 infection. Study-level background: Unsorted whole-blood RNA was sequenced in bulk, leaving chains unpaired.

The TCR library protocol attached unique molecular identifiers to the individual cDNA molecules. TCRdb re-called the 5' RACE reads with MiXCR, one entry per CDR3 protein. The sample yields around 84,000 distinct CDR3 sequences, 14% seen once. The V gene lost 8 bases and the J gene lost 7 bases, with 9 bases spanning the gap. CDR3 length: 11 residues. The TCR comes from an adult who was a healthcare worker with PCR-confirmed SARS-CoV-2 infection or an uninfected control (not recorded which). The chain combines TRBV12-3 or TRBV12-4 with TRBJ2-1; D call uncertain. The sample consisted of whole blood. CDR3 residues: CASLTFNEQFF. CDR3 nucleotides: TGTGCCAGCCTGACGTTTAATGAGCAGTTCTTC.